A selection of T cell receptor beta chains follows, all from one sample in a study of molecular identifiers for immune sequencing clone quantification. TCRdb reanalysed the PCR reads using MiXCR and keeps one entry per CDR3 protein. The sample has about 640,000 distinct CDR3 sequences; 15% to 20% are singletons. The sequenced sample was naive CD8+ T cells from blood, with Jurkat cell RNA spiked in. Source of these receptors: a human donor in good health. Some libraries in this study had Jurkat cell RNA spiked in. CDR3s leave out the opening cysteine and the closing phenylalanine or tryptophan.

length: 14
J: TRBJ2-2
V: TRBV7-6
CDR3: AIDGRTSYNTGELF

length: 11
J: TRBJ1-1
V: TRBV9
CDR3: ASSVGTGGEAF

length: 15
J: TRBJ1-4
V: TRBV11-2
CDR3: ASSLGPQEGASEKLF

length: 11
J: TRBJ2-7
V: TRBV7-6
CDR3: ASSSTGPGEQY

length: 13
J: TRBJ1-1
V: TRBV20-1
CDR3: SASPLSEMNTEAF

length: 11
J: TRBJ1-1
V: TRBV20-1
CDR3: SVTGDGNTEAF

length: 14
J: TRBJ1-6
V: TRBV4-3
CDR3: ASSQEWTDYNSPLH

length: 12
J: TRBJ1-5
V: TRBV27
CDR3: ASGATGVDQPQH

length: 11
J: TRBJ2-2
V: TRBV28
CDR3: ASGPREAGELF

length: 12
J: TRBJ2-3
V: TRBV28
CDR3: ASSFLGRQDTQY

length: 11
J: TRBJ1-2
V: TRBV29-1
CDR3: SVRGQGYYGYT

length: 14
J: TRBJ2-3
V: TRBV20-1
CDR3: SARGGQGSITDTQY

length: 13
J: TRBJ1-5
V: TRBV19
CDR3: ASSIVGTGGQPQH

length: 12
J: TRBJ2-6
V: TRBV27
CDR3: ASSSSPGANVLT

length: 13
J: TRBJ1-3
V: TRBV19
CDR3: ASSINSVSGNTIY

length: 15
J: TRBJ2-7
V: TRBV4-3
CDR3: ASSQGVRRGGVYEQY

length: 12
J: TRBJ2-5
V: TRBV18
CDR3: ASSPPSQQETQY

length: 14
J: TRBJ2-3
V: TRBV15
CDR3: ATSRVGQGRTDTQY

length: 11
J: TRBJ2-7
V: TRBV30
CDR3: AWSFGPAYEQY

length: 11
J: TRBJ2-4
V: TRBV20-1
CDR3: SASWPSKNIQY

length: 11
J: TRBJ1-2
V: TRBV21-1
CDR3: ASRKERTDGYT

length: 14
J: TRBJ2-5
V: TRBV27
CDR3: ASSFSDRVGRETQY

length: 10
J: TRBJ2-1
V: TRBV9
CDR3: ASSVGEGEQF

length: 13
J: TRBJ2-7
V: TRBV7-2
CDR3: ASSFWTGPAYEQY

length: 12
J: TRBJ2-7
V: TRBV28
CDR3: AGTLGGTHYEQY

length: 14
J: TRBJ1-1
V: TRBV27
CDR3: ASRIRGGGMNTEAF

length: 11
J: TRBJ1-2
V: TRBV11-2
CDR3: ASSLPSSYGYT

length: 16
J: TRBJ2-7
V: TRBV7-9
CDR3: ASSLDPPGTGFSYEQY

length: 14
J: TRBJ2-7
V: TRBV29-1
CDR3: SVEALGKRSTYEQY

length: 12
J: TRBJ2-7
V: TRBV4-3
CDR3: ASSPSRESYEQY

length: 11
J: TRBJ2-1
V: TRBV7-6
CDR3: ASSLNNGPEQF

length: 12
J: TRBJ2-7
V: TRBV3-2
CDR3: ASRLIGRAPEQY

length: 11
J: TRBJ1-5
V: TRBV6-5
CDR3: ASSYGQAQPQH

length: 14
J: TRBJ1-2
V: TRBV14
CDR3: ASSQVGTGENYGYT

length: 12
J: TRBJ2-5
V: TRBV19
CDR3: ASSMYLSGETQY

length: 12
J: TRBJ1-5
V: TRBV4-1
CDR3: ASSQGVTNQPQH